Presented here are 5 T cell receptor beta chains from one specimen sequenced in a study of T cell responses to AZD1222 COVID-19 vaccine. Libraries were prepared by immunoSEQ multiplex PCR; TCRdb keeps only in-frame clonotypes and omits some of them. The data hold approximately 88,000 clones, with 90% observed a single time. The specimen was peripheral blood, collected 28 days after the second AZD1222 dose. The receptors come from an adult who received the AZD1222 COVID-19 vaccine.

The gene calls are TRBV10-3 and TRBJ1-1; maybe TRBD1 (6 bases). CDR1 and CDR2 (germline): ENHRY, SYGVKD. The CDR3 length is 15 residues. V lost 7 bases to trimming and J lost 1 base, with 16 bases between them. The CDR3 region is CAIKRDKTANTEAFF. CDR3 bases: TGTGCCATCAAGCGGGACAAAACTGCGAACACTGAAGCTTTCTTT.

This clone was seen once. The V gene is TRBV6-2 or TRBV6-3, the J gene TRBJ1-4; D is undetermined. V was shortened by 2 bases and J by 0 bases, with 4 bases between the two germline ends. The CDR3 length is 14 residues. CDR1 and CDR2 (germline): MNHEY, SVGEGT. The CDR3 region has the DNA TGTGCCAGCAGTTACGGCGCAACTAATGAAAAACTGTTTTTT. The encoded protein is CASSYGATNEKLFF.

The chain is built from TRBV3-1 (or the pseudogene TRBV3-2) and TRBJ1-4; D is ambiguous. The CDR3 is made up of 11 amino acids. Trimming left V 4 bases short and J 8 bases short, with 5 bases between. The V gene's germline CDR1 is LGHDT and CDR2 YNNKEL (reference sequence). The CDR3 is CASSLQEKLFF. The CDR3 DNA sequence: TGTGCCAGCAGCCTCCAAGAAAAACTGTTTTTT.

J is TRBJ1-5 and V is TRBV2; TRBD1 agrees at 7 bases. V was clipped by 6 bases and J by 2 bases; unmatched bases: 7. The CDR3 runs to 15 residues. Germline CDR1 and CDR2: SNHLY and FYNNEI. The CDR3, as DNA: TGTGCCAGCAGCTATGGACAGGCGGGCAATCAGCCCCAGCATTTT. Protein product: CASSYGQAGNQPQHF.

The CDR3 here is CASSLAQGWANVLTF. CDR3 coding DNA: TGTGCCAGCAGCTTAGCACAGGGGTGGGCCAACGTCCTGACTTTC. This chain links TRBV7-2 with TRBJ2-6; 7 nucleotides agree with TRBD1. V lost 0 bases, J lost 5 bases, and 1 base stayed unmatched. Germline V gives CDR1 SGHTA, CDR2 FQGNSA. The CDR3 spans 15 residues.